This TCR beta chain was identified in a study of response to subunit inactivated influenza vaccine. TCRdb reprocessed the RT-PCR reads via MiXCR and lists one record per CDR3 protein. The sample gives 700,000 to 900,000 distinct CDR3 sequences, about 20% of which show up once; roughly 10% is in the top ten. A remark on this clonotype: The antigen remains undetermined.

General observations from the study: The authors suggested that every seasonal influenza vaccination recruits few new T cells.

The sequencing used PBMCs from blood, collected 5 days after vaccination. This clonotype originated in a man aged 50-60 years who received an inactivated influenza vaccine.

The CDR3 nucleotides read TGTGCCAGCTCACTTCAGACAAAGAACACTGAAGCTTTCTTT. Encoded protein: CASSLQTKNTEAFF. The V call is TRBV18, the J call TRBJ1-1; D is unresolved. CDR1 is KGHSH, CDR2 LQKENI, per germline. Trimming shortened V by 4 bases and J by 1 base, and 10 bases separated the two germline ends. The CDR3 is 14 residues long.